The 2 T cell receptor beta chains below come from one sample, sequenced in a study of read filtering for tumor transcriptome and immune sequencing. This library used roughly 0.4 ug RNA and molecular barcoded adaptors spanning alpha/delta and beta/gamma chains. TCRdb called the reads again in MiXCR, with one record for every CDR3 protein. The sample carries 120,000 or so distinct CDR3 sequences, roughly 13% recorded once. The specimen was a population of CD138-negative cells sorted from bone marrow. These receptors all stem from a donor aged 40 or over with multiple myeloma.

This clonotype was counted only a few times. The J gene is TRBJ2-5, the V gene TRBV7-8, with a tentative D call TRBD2 (6 bases). V was shortened by 5 bases and J by 4 bases, with 14 bases between the two germline ends. Germline CDR1 and CDR2: SGHVS and FQNEAQ. The CDR3 consists of 14 residues. CDR3 loop: CASSPGTQPETQYF. The CDR3 bases are TGTGCCAGCAGCCCAGGGACTCAACCAGAGACCCAGTACTTC.

There are many counts of this clonotype. The chain links TRBV5-6 to TRBJ2-5; TRBD2 matches 8 bases. V gave up 3 bases and J gave up 2 bases; unmatched junction bases: 6. This CDR3 contains 15 residues. The germline CDR1 and CDR2 sequences are SGHDT and YYEEEE. CDR3 amino acids: CASSYVAGGQETQYF. The CDR3 DNA follows: TGTGCCAGCAGCTATGTGGCGGGAGGACAAGAGACCCAGTACTTC. The full variable domain, rest sourced from reference TRBV5-6 and TRBJ2-5, is DAGVTQSPTHLIKTRGQQVTLRCSPKSGHDTVSWYQQALGQGPQFIFQYYEEEERQRGNFPDRFSGHQFPNYSSELNVNALLLGDSALYLCASSYVAGGQETQYFGPGTRLLVL.